The 13 T cell receptor beta chains in this list originate from one sample, sequenced in a study of blood T cell repertoires in COVID-19. This table comes from immunoSEQ multiplex PCR, and its TCRdb copy is limited to in-frame clones, with some not included. The sample includes over 250,000 clones, almost 85% seen only once; the top ten take roughly 4.6%. The specimen was peripheral blood. These receptors came from a man aged 50-60 years with active or convalescent COVID-19.

The rearrangement joins TRBV6-1 to TRBJ2-2, with 10 bases matching TRBD2. Germline V gives CDR1 MNHNS, CDR2 SASEGT. V was clipped by 3 bases and J by 5 bases; unmatched bases: 6. The CDR3 spans 16 residues. CDR3 bases: TGTGCCAGCAGTGACCCTAGCGGGAGCGGAACCGGGGAGCTGTTTTTT. It encodes CASSDPSGSGTGELFF.

The rearrangement links TRBV7-8 to TRBJ2-3, with D unresolved. Looked up from germline, CDR1 is SGHVS and CDR2 is FQNEAQ. The CDR3 sequence is 16 residues long. V was shortened by 1 base and J by 0 bases, with 11 bases between the two germline ends. The CDR3 is CASSLVGKASTDTQYF. As DNA, the CDR3 is TGTGCCAGCAGCTTAGTCGGTAAAGCGAGCACAGATACGCAGTATTTT.

As concerns this clone: This sample includes further DNA sequences coding for the same CDR3. The genes are TRBV28 and TRBJ1-2, with 12 bases aligning to TRBD1. Germline lookup yields CDR1 MDHEN and CDR2 SYDVKM. The CDR3 sequence is 15 residues long. Trimming cost V 0 bases and J 8 bases; bases outside gene matches: 4. The CDR3 here is CASSLWGQGARGYTF. CDR3 DNA sequence: TGTGCCAGCAGTTTATGGGGACAGGGGGCGAGGGGCTACACCTTC.

This clone was picked up one time. The chain is built from TRBV5-1 and TRBJ2-5; D might be TRBD2 (6 bases). Trimming pared 7 bases from V and 1 base from J, leaving 14 bases between. This CDR3 contains 14 residues. Looked up from germline, CDR1 is SGHRS and CDR2 is YFSETQ. Written as DNA, the CDR3 is TGCGCCAGCCGGTGGGGAGCGGGCCAAGAGACCCAGTACTTC. Its protein is CASRWGAGQETQYF.

The genes are TRBV28 and TRBJ2-1, with a tentative D call TRBD2 (6 bases). Germline CDR1 is MDHEN and CDR2 is SYDVKM. V was trimmed by 6 bases and J by 7 bases, leaving 10 bases between them. This CDR3 spans 12 amino acids. CDR3 region: CASSLGLNEQFF. CDR3 DNA sequence: TGTGCCAGCAGCTTGGGACTGAATGAGCAGTTCTTC.

A single count supports this clone. This chain joins TRBV6-5 and TRBJ2-3; TRBD2 aligns across 10 bases. Trimming at V came to 6 bases and at J to 4 bases, leaving 7 bases not matched to a gene. There are 15 residues in the CDR3. The germline V gene has CDR1 MNHEY and CDR2 SVGAGI. The CDR3 nucleotides are TGTGCCAGCAGGCCCATAGCGGGAGGCGCAGATACGCAGTATTTT. Translated: CASRPIAGGADTQYF.

This chain connects TRBV5-1 to TRBJ1-2; 10 bases align to TRBD1. There are 13 residues in the CDR3. The J segment lost 8 bases and the V segment lost 4 bases, leaving 5 bases of the junction unmatched. Germline values: CDR1 SGHRS, CDR2 YFSETQ. The CDR3 sequence is CASSLGQGKGYTF. In DNA, the CDR3 is TGCGCCAGCAGCCTGGGACAGGGGAAGGGCTACACCTTC.

The chain recombines TRBV6-5 with TRBJ1-5; D uncertain. Trimming removed 7 bases at V and 5 bases at J, with 18 bases between. Germline V gene data show CDR1 as MNHEY and CDR2 as SVGAGI. The CDR3 consists of 15 residues. The CDR3 DNA follows: TGTGCCAGCACTCTAGAACGGGGTTTGTATCAGCCCCAGCATTTT. This gives the protein CASTLERGLYQPQHF.

The table lists this clone with a few counts. V and J are TRBV19 and TRBJ2-1, with 8 bases that match TRBD1. The CDR3 runs 14 residues. The V and J ends lost 5 bases and 11 bases, in that order; junction bases with no gene match: 11. Germline CDR1 is LNHDA and CDR2 is SQIVND (reference sequence). CDR3 amino acids: CASSPSGQGSQQFF. DNA of the CDR3: TGTGCCAGTAGTCCCAGTGGACAGGGATCACAGCAGTTCTTC.

This clone was seen just once. V is TRBV19 and J is TRBJ2-1, with 8 positions matching TRBD2. The V gene's germline CDR1 is LNHDA and CDR2 SQIVND (reference sequence). The CDR3 consists of 15 residues. The ends lost 5 bases at V and 4 bases at J; junction bases unmatched: 7. The CDR3 spells CASSLSGSLYNEQFF. The CDR3 DNA follows: TGTGCCAGTAGTCTCAGCGGGAGTCTTTACAATGAGCAGTTCTTC.

This clone was seen a few times. This rearrangement joins TRBV4-3 to TRBJ2-1, with 7 nucleotides matching TRBD1. The CDR3 is 17 amino acids. The ends lost 0 bases at V and 5 bases at J; junction bases unmatched: 10. Germline V gene sequence: CDR1 LGHNA, CDR2 YSLEER. Here the CDR3 reads CASSQDFGTDPNNEQFF. DNA of the CDR3: TGCGCCAGCAGCCAAGATTTTGGGACAGACCCTAACAATGAGCAGTTCTTC.

The V and J genes are TRBV28 and TRBJ2-1; 13 bases match TRBD2. Looked up from germline, CDR1 is MDHEN and CDR2 is SYDVKM. The V segment lost 6 bases and the J segment 8 bases; nucleotides outside the gene matches: 10. This CDR3 is 16 amino acids long. The CDR3 DNA is TGTGCCAGCAGCATACCCGGGACTAGCGGGACCGATGAGCAGTTCTTC. Amino acid sequence: CASSIPGTSGTDEQFF.

The gene calls are TRBV5-1 and TRBJ2-2, with a tentative D call TRBD2 (6 bases). Looked up from germline, CDR1 is SGHRS and CDR2 is YFSETQ. V was shortened by 4 bases and J by 7 bases, with 14 bases between the two germline ends. This CDR3 is built from 14 residues. CDR3 protein: CASSLSGVFGELFF. The DNA for the CDR3 is TGCGCCAGCAGCCTATCGGGGGTATTCGGGGAGCTGTTTTTT.